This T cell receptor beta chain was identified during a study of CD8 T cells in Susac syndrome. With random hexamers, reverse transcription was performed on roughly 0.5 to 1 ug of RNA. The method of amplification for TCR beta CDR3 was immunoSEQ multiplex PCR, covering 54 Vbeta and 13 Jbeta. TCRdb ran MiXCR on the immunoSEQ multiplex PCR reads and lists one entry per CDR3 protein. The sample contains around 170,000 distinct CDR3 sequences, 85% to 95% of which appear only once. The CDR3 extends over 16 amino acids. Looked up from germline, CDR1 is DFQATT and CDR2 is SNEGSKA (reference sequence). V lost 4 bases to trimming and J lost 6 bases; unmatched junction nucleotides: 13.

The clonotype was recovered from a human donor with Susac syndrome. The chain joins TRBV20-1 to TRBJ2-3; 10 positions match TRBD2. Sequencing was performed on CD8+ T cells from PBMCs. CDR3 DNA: TGCAGTGCTAAAGCCGGGACTAGCGTGGGGAAGGATACGCAGTATTTT. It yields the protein CSAKAGTSVGKDTQYF.